The T cell receptor beta chain described here comes from a study of beta chain features in type 1 diabetes. Germline CDR1 SGHTS, CDR2 YDEGEE. The CDR3 totals 11 residues. Points from the study as a whole: Type 1 diabetes patients had moderately but significantly shorter TCRB CDR3s in all four CD4+ subsets.

On this clone itself: What it recognizes is unknown. This may be a read error: a much more frequent sequence differs by one nucleotide.

Expressed TCRB transcripts were sequenced because the entire RNA isolate underwent reverse transcription. The protocol was immunoSEQ multiplex PCR, while the TCRdb copy is restricted to in-frame clones and leaves out a portion. The repertoire includes some 220,000 clones, roughly 10% of them detected once, and over 1% sits in the top ten. The specimen sequenced was central memory CD4+ T cells from blood. This sequence was found in a young man in good health. The chain recombines TRBV5-8 with TRBJ1-2; D is possibly TRBD1 (6 bases). For the CDR3, the DNA is TGTGACAGCAGCCCAGGGGTGGGCTACACCTTC. As protein: CDSSPGVGYTF.